These 6 T cell receptor beta chains share one sample of origin, sequenced in a study of PD-1 blockade in classical Hodgkin lymphoma. The data were produced by immunoSEQ multiplex PCR, yet TCRdb's version contains in-frame clones alone and is incomplete. The sample comprises 20,000 or so clones, approximately 80% of which are singletons, and 20% to 25% rests with the top ten. Sample time point: cycle 4 day 1 (C4D1), after about 6 weeks of nivolumab. Relapse was seen in all patients after autologous stem cell transplantation, and brentuximab vedotin exposure was variable. Sequences were derived from peripheral blood mononuclear cells (PBMCs), sampled before the fourth cycle of nivolumab. These TCRs come from a human donor with classical Hodgkin lymphoma.

The chain's CDR3 is CASSTQGLKEKLFF. The DNA of the CDR3 is TGTGCCAGCAGCACACAGGGGCTTAAGGAAAAACTGTTTTTT. The V and J genes are TRBV5-4 and TRBJ1-4; 7 nucleotides agree with TRBD1. The ends lost 4 bases at V and 8 bases at J; junction bases unmatched: 8. The CDR3 totals 14 residues. CDR1 is SGHNT and CDR2 is YYREEE in the germline V gene (reference sequence).

This sequence joins TRBV6-6 and TRBJ1-1; 9 bases fit TRBD1. Trimming removed 4 bases from V and 7 bases from J; junction bases left unmatched: 4. The CDR3 loop spans 13 amino acids. Per germline, CDR1 MNHNY and CDR2 SVGAGI (reference sequence). The chain's CDR3 is CASSLTGGIEAFF. The CDR3 region has the DNA TGTGCCAGCAGTTTAACAGGGGGCATTGAAGCTTTCTTT.

To note about this clone: Since a far larger clone is one base different, this is likely a read error. The rearrangement links TRBV5-4 to TRBJ1-1; D may be TRBD1 (6 bases). Germline values: CDR1 SGHNT, CDR2 YYREEE (reference sequence). V gave up 4 bases and J gave up 0 bases, with 10 bases separating them. This CDR3 is 14 amino acids long. The CDR3 bases are TGTGCCAGCAGCCCCGGGACACTGAACACTGAAGCTTTCTTT. Translated: CASSPGTLNTEAFF.

This clone has more than one count but fewer than ten. The chain uses TRBV6-1 and TRBJ1-5; D gene uncertain. The CDR3 extends over 11 amino acids. The V gene's germline CDR1 is MNHNS and CDR2 SASEGT. Deletions cut 3 bases from V and 9 bases from J, with 6 bases between. CDR3: CASSDAGPQHF. In DNA form, the CDR3 reads TGTGCCAGCAGTGATGCAGGGCCCCAGCATTTT.

The V and J genes are TRBV27 and TRBJ1-4, with D hard to call. The CDR3 contains 15 residues. Germline V gives CDR1 MNHEY, CDR2 SMNVEV (reference sequence). Trimming pared 6 bases from V and 7 bases from J, leaving 18 bases between. The CDR3 nucleotides are TGTGCCAGCAGAGGCTATGAAAAAAGGGTTGAAAAACTGTTTTTT. This translates into CASRGYEKRVEKLFF.

The chain combines TRBV6-1 with TRBJ2-3; 9 bases align to TRBD1. From germline, CDR1 is MNHNS and CDR2 SASEGT. This CDR3 contains 13 residues. V dropped 6 bases and J dropped 3; count of bases not matched to a gene: 1. CDR3 loop: CASRDRGTDTQYF. The CDR3 bases are TGTGCCAGCAGGGACAGGGGTACAGATACGCAGTATTTT.